One and the same sample provided the 22 T cell receptor beta chains below, sequenced in a study of blood T cell repertoires in COVID-19. Clones were read by immunoSEQ multiplex PCR, and TCRdb kept only the in-frame ones, dropping some. In the table there are around 300,000 clones, under 90% of which are singletons. Sequences were obtained from peripheral blood. These receptors all come from a woman between 35 and 50 years old who had recovered from COVID-19.

This chain uses TRBV2 with TRBJ2-3; the match to TRBD2 covers 12 bases. V dropped 1 base and J dropped 6; count of bases not matched to a gene: 2. Germline V gene sequence: CDR1 SNHLY, CDR2 FYNNEI. The CDR3 spans 15 residues. The CDR3 DNA is TGTGCCAGCAGTGAAGGACTAGCGGGAGTGGATACGCAGTATTTT. Amino acids: CASSEGLAGVDTQYF.

In DNA, the CDR3 is TGTGCCAGCAGGTCGGGACAGGTGAATCAGCCCCAGCATTTT. Its protein product is CASRSGQVNQPQHF. This chain connects TRBV27 to TRBJ1-5; 8 nucleotides align to TRBD1. The CDR3 length is 14 residues. V lost 6 bases and J lost 4; bases outside the gene matches: 5. Germline-derived CDR1 and CDR2 are MNHEY and SMNVEV (reference sequence).

The V and J genes are TRBV28 and TRBJ2-3; the match to TRBD1 covers 7 bases. The V segment lost 3 bases and the J segment 5 bases; nucleotides outside the gene matches: 14. Germline CDR1 is MDHEN and CDR2 is SYDVKM. The length of the CDR3 is 17 residues. CDR3 DNA: TGTGCCAGCAGTTTTTCTGTCACAGGGGCAAGGGGAGATACGCAGTATTTT. As protein: CASSFSVTGARGDTQYF.

The chain links TRBV28 to TRBJ1-2, with D unresolved. The CDR3 runs 13 residues. The germline V gene has CDR1 MDHEN and CDR2 SYDVKM. V lost 2 bases and J 4 bases, leaving 8 bases between the germline ends. CDR3 in DNA: TGTGCCAGCAGTTTAGGGGAGATCTATGGCTACACCTTC. This encodes CASSLGEIYGYTF.

V and J are TRBV18 and TRBJ1-1, with unresolved D. This CDR3 region has 15 residues. Deletions cut 1 base from V and 1 base from J, with 10 bases between. Germline CDR1 and CDR2: KGHSH and LQKENI. The CDR3 loop is CASSPLQASNTEAFF. CDR3 nucleotide sequence: TGTGCCAGCTCACCACTCCAGGCTTCGAACACTGAAGCTTTCTTT.

The V gene is TRBV3-1 (or the pseudogene TRBV3-2), the J gene TRBJ1-2; D is unclear. The CDR3 covers 13 residues. V gave up 0 bases and J gave up 8 bases, with 10 bases separating them. In germline, CDR1 is LGHDT, CDR2 YNNKEL (reference sequence). CDR3 bases: TGTGCCAGCAGCCAAGATATCCTCCTAGGCTACACCTTC. It yields the protein CASSQDILLGYTF.

The V and J genes are TRBV28 and TRBJ2-7, with 10 bases identical to TRBD2. In germline, CDR1 is MDHEN, CDR2 SYDVKM. CDR3 size: 16 residues. Germline trimming cut 3 bases from V and 0 bases from J; bases unmatched to any gene: 5. For the CDR3, the DNA is TGTGCCAGCAGTTTGGGGAGCGGGAGGGTCTCCTACGAGCAGTACTTC. Translated: CASSLGSGRVSYEQYF.

The chain links TRBV9 to TRBJ1-3, with D unclear. Germline CDR1 reads SGDLS; CDR2 reads YYNGEE. V lost 4 bases, J lost 0 bases, and 11 bases lay in between. The CDR3 is made up of 15 amino acids. CDR3 DNA: TGTGCCAGCAGCCCCTCGGAGAGCTCTGGAAACACCATATATTTT. This sequence encodes CASSPSESSGNTIYF.

This clone was recorded a few times. The chain employs TRBV30 and TRBJ1-4; no clear D. The length of the CDR3 is 12 residues. Trimming left V 6 bases short and J 7 bases short, with 12 bases between. CDR1 and CDR2 from the germline V gene are GTSNPN and SVGIG (reference sequence). For the CDR3, the DNA is TGTGCCTGTTCCTTTTCAGGTGAAAAACTGTTTTTT. It is translated as CACSFSGEKLFF.

This clone has a single count. The J gene is TRBJ2-5, the V gene TRBV6-1; 7 bases fit TRBD1. J gave up 1 base and V 1 base, and 3 bases lay outside the gene matches. This CDR3 comprises 15 residues. Germline V gene sequence: CDR1 MNHNS, CDR2 SASEGT. The CDR3 protein is CASSEDRDSQETQYF. CDR3 nucleotides: TGTGCCAGCAGTGAAGACCGGGACAGCCAAGAGACCCAGTACTTC.

V usage is TRBV9 and J usage is TRBJ1-5, with TRBD1 matching 7 bases. The CDR3 sequence is 14 residues long. With V trimmed by 3 bases and J by 5 bases, 5 bases remained unmatched. The germline CDR1 and CDR2 sequences are SGDLS and YYNGEE. In DNA, the CDR3 is TGTGCCAGCAGCGCAGGACAGGCCGATCAGCCCCAGCATTTT. Translating it yields CASSAGQADQPQHF.

The chain couples TRBV5-1 to TRBJ2-3, with D possibly matching TRBD1 (6 bases). Germline assignment: CDR1 SGHRS and CDR2 YFSETQ. CDR3 length: 15 residues. The V and J ends lost 4 bases and 0 bases respectively, with 12 bases between them. The CDR3 spells CASSDTGSSTDTQYF. The CDR3 DNA is TGCGCCAGCAGCGATACAGGGTCTAGCACAGATACGCAGTATTTT.

The chain links TRBV7-3 to TRBJ2-3; D is ambiguous. V lost 0 bases and J 2 bases, leaving 9 bases between the germline ends. Germline assignment: CDR1 SGHTA and CDR2 FQGTGA. CDR3 length: 15 amino acids. CDR3 DNA sequence: TGTGCCAGCAGCTTAACGCGGAGCTTCACAGATACGCAGTATTTT. Translated: CASSLTRSFTDTQYF.

V and J are TRBV7-3 and TRBJ2-2; 8 nucleotides agree with TRBD2. The CDR3 covers 15 residues. J gave up 5 bases and V 1 base, and 3 bases lay outside the gene matches. CDR1 SGHTA and CDR2 FQGTGA come from the germline V gene. CDR3 nucleotide sequence: TGTGCCAGCAGCTTAATCGCGGGAGGAACCGGGGAGCTGTTTTTT. It specifies CASSLIAGGTGELFF. Full variable domain (outside the CDR3, taken from reference TRBV7-3 and TRBJ2-2): GAGVSQTPSNKVTEKGKYVELRCDPISGHTALYWYRQSLGQGPEFLIYFQGTGAADDSGLPNDRFFAVRPEGSVSTLKIQRTERGDSAVYLCASSLIAGGTGELFFGEGSRLTVL.

The genes are TRBV10-3 and TRBJ2-7; TRBD2 aligns across 7 bases. The V and J ends lost 4 bases and 5 bases, in that order; junction bases with no gene match: 14. Germline V gives CDR1 ENHRY, CDR2 SYGVKD. This CDR3 contains 16 residues. The CDR3 region is CAISVLRMAGVDEQYF. The CDR3 nucleotides are TGTGCCATCAGTGTCCTACGTATGGCGGGAGTTGACGAGCAGTACTTC.

The rearrangement joins TRBV12-3 or TRBV12-4 to TRBJ2-5; D remains unclear. The germline V and J ends were trimmed by 5 bases and 6 bases, with 7 bases remaining between them. This CDR3 is built from 11 residues. CDR3 region: CASSPRKTQYF. As DNA, the CDR3 is TGTGCCAGCAGTCCTAGGAAGACCCAGTACTTC.

The chain employs TRBV28 and TRBJ2-5, with 14 bases fitting TRBD2. The CDR3 totals 18 residues. CDR1 and CDR2 from the germline V gene are MDHEN and SYDVKM. Germline trimming cut 5 bases from V and 4 bases from J; bases unmatched to any gene: 12. The chain's CDR3 is CASSKGTSGSLLGETQYF. The CDR3 bases are TGTGCCAGCAGTAAGGGGACTAGCGGGAGTCTATTGGGAGAGACCCAGTACTTC.

This chain links TRBV5-4 with TRBJ2-5; possibly TRBD2 for D (6 bases). With 0 bases removed from V and 2 bases from J, the gap between germline ends came to 11 bases. This CDR3 is 15 amino acids long. CDR1 and CDR2 from the germline V gene are SGHNT and YYREEE (reference sequence). The CDR3 nucleotides read TGTGCCAGCAGCTTGGACTACGGGGGACAAGAGACCCAGTACTTC. The encoded protein is CASSLDYGGQETQYF.

The chain is built from TRBV9 and TRBJ2-2; D is perhaps TRBD1 (5 bases). Germline V gene data show CDR1 as SGDLS and CDR2 as YYNGEE. Trimming removed 0 bases at V and 8 bases at J, with 11 bases between. This CDR3 has 14 amino acids. CDR3 DNA: TGTGCCAGCAGCGTAGGGTTTGGGGCAGGGGAGCTGTTTTTT. Its protein product is CASSVGFGAGELFF. The full variable domain, rest sourced from reference TRBV9 and TRBJ2-2, is DSGVTQTPKHLITATGQRVTLRCSPRSGDLSVYWYQQSLDQGLQFLIQYYNGEERAKGNILERFSAQQFPDLHSELNLSSLELGDSALYFCASSVGFGAGELFFGEGSRLTVL.

The chain couples TRBV5-5 to TRBJ1-1; D might be TRBD1 (5 bases). The germline V gene has CDR1 SGHKS and CDR2 YYEKEE (reference sequence). CDR3 size: 15 residues. V was clipped by 1 base and J by 0 bases, with 10 bases between them. CDR3 sequence (DNA): TGTGCCAGCAGCTTGATGGGGCAGCTGAACACTGAAGCTTTCTTT. Its translation is CASSLMGQLNTEAFF. Full variable domain (remainder filled in from reference TRBV5-5 and TRBJ1-1): DAGVTQSPTHLIKTRGQQVTLRCSPISGHKSVSWYQQVLGQGPQFIFQYYEKEERGRGNFPDRFSARQFPNYSSELNVNALLLGDSALYLCASSLMGQLNTEAFFGQGTRLTVV.

This clone was found a few times. V usage is TRBV7-2 and J usage is TRBJ1-2; D remains ambiguous. The CDR3 loop spans 14 amino acids. Germline V CDR1 and CDR2: SGHTA, FQGNSA. Trimming took 1 base from V and 8 from J, leaving 14 bases between them. The CDR3 sequence: CASSLGPEGEGYTF. The CDR3 bases are TGTGCCAGCAGCTTAGGACCGGAGGGCGAGGGCTACACCTTC.

The chain recombines TRBV25-1 with TRBJ2-7; TRBD1 might be the D (6 bases). V was cut by 8 bases and J by 3 bases, with 20 bases left in between. The CDR3 consists of 15 residues. Germline CDR1 and CDR2: MGHDK and SYGVNS. The CDR3 loop reads CASAKGERRGYEQYF. The CDR3 DNA follows: TGTGCCAGCGCCAAGGGTGAGCGCAGGGGCTACGAGCAGTACTTC.